The source of this T cell receptor beta chain is a study of blood T cells in healthy people across ages. Every donor provided roughly 10 milliliters of peripheral blood. Sample-barcoded 5' priming and a J-beta primer mix drove a second PCR of roughly 7 to 11 cycles. Unique molecular identifiers of 12 random nucleotides labeled each cDNA. MiXCR was run by TCRdb on the 5' RACE reads, yielding one entry per CDR3 protein. This table has about 1.5 million distinct CDR3 sequences, about 42% appearing once. V was shortened by 1 base and J by 4 bases, with 10 bases between the two germline ends. The CDR3 loop spans 14 amino acids. CDR1 and CDR2 (germline): SNHLY, FYNNEI. Study-wide results and caveats: Without sorted subsets, naive and antigen-experienced compartments could not be conclusively compared.

Note on this clonotype: Its antigen is still unknown.

This sequence was found in a woman younger than 35 in good health. The sequencing input was blood. This chain joins TRBV2 and TRBJ1-1; D might be TRBD1 (6 bases). The CDR3 loop is CASSEEQGVTEAFF. CDR3 DNA sequence: TGTGCCAGCAGTGAAGAACAGGGAGTCACTGAAGCTTTCTTT.